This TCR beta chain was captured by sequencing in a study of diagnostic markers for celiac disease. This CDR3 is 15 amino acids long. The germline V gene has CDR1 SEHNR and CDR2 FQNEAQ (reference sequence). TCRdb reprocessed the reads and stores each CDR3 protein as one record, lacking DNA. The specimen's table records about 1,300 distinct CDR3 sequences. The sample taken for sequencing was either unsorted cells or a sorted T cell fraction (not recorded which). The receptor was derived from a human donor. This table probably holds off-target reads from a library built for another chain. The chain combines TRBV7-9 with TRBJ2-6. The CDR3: CASSVSESGANVLTF.